One and the same sample provided the 9 T cell receptor beta chains below, sequenced in a study of T cell changes during pregnancy in multiple sclerosis. The table came from immunoSEQ multiplex PCR; TCRdb's copy has only in-frame clones and leaves some out. This sample yields approximately 88,000 clones, of which roughly 93% are seen a single time; around 2.3% belongs to the top ten. The input for sequencing was peripheral blood, taken in the third trimester of pregnancy. The receptors shown here come from a female donor with multiple sclerosis, enrolled in a pregnancy study.

To note about this clone: Additional DNA sequences in this sample encode the identical CDR3. The chain carries TRBV20-1 and TRBJ2-7, with a possible D match to TRBD1 (5 bases). The CDR3 has 11 amino acids. The ends were cut back, 3 bases at V and 4 bases at J, with 7 bases in the middle. The germline gives CDR1 DFQATT, CDR2 SNEGSKA (reference sequence). CDR3 protein: CSARGRYEQYF. The CDR3 nucleotides read TGCAGTGCTAGGGGGCGGTACGAGCAGTACTTC.

This chain connects TRBV5-6 to TRBJ2-1; D is unresolved. This CDR3 has 13 amino acids. V was pared by 1 base and J by 3 bases, with 5 bases between. Looked up from germline, CDR1 is SGHDT and CDR2 is YYEEEE. The DNA of the CDR3 is TGTGCCAGCAGCTTGTCCAGCTACAATGAGCAGTTCTTC. This translates into CASSLSSYNEQFF.

The chain combines TRBV29-1 with TRBJ2-7; possible D gene TRBD2, 5 bases. Trimming took off 5 bases at V and 2 bases at J, with 13 bases between the two ends. Germline V gene data show CDR1 as SQVTM and CDR2 as ANQGSEA. This CDR3 is 13 amino acids long. This CDR3 is CSVLWETAYEQYF. CDR3 nucleotides: TGCAGCGTTCTTTGGGAGACGGCCTACGAGCAGTACTTC.

The rearrangement joins TRBV11-2 to TRBJ2-5; possible D gene TRBD2, 5 bases. CDR1 is SGHAT and CDR2 is FQNNGV in the germline V gene. This CDR3 is built from 15 residues. Trimming pared 5 bases from V and 6 bases from J, leaving 19 bases between. CDR3 amino acids: CASSHGLFPGKTQYF. The CDR3 DNA follows: TGTGCCAGCAGCCATGGGCTTTTCCCGGGAAAGACCCAGTACTTC.

This chain uses TRBV25-1 with TRBJ2-1; TRBD1 agrees at 8 bases. This CDR3 is 11 amino acids long. The V gene's germline CDR1 is MGHDK and CDR2 SYGVNS. V lost 10 bases to trimming and J lost 8 bases; unmatched junction nucleotides: 4. The CDR3 DNA reads as TGTGCCACAAACAGGGGGGATGAGCAGTTCTTC. Amino acid sequence: CATNRGDEQFF.

This clone was counted only a few times. For the CDR3, the DNA is TGTGCCAGCAGCCCGGGACTCTCCTACGAGCAGTACTTC. It translates to CASSPGLSYEQYF. The gene calls are TRBV7-9 and TRBJ2-7; D is perhaps TRBD2 (6 bases). This CDR3 is built from 13 residues. V was clipped by 5 bases and J by 0 bases, with 8 bases between them. Per the germline V gene, CDR1 is SEHNR and CDR2 is FQNEAQ (reference sequence).

This chain links TRBV19 with TRBJ2-2; a possible D gene is TRBD1 (5 bases). Trimming stripped 7 bases from V and 0 bases from J, with 12 bases between. From germline, CDR1 is LNHDA and CDR2 SQIVND (reference sequence). This CDR3 comprises 15 residues. The CDR3 bases are TGTGCCAGTACCAGGGAAGGGACGAACACCGGGGAGCTGTTTTTT. This codes for CASTREGTNTGELFF.

Ten or more counts support this clone. The chain couples TRBV6-4 to TRBJ2-3; TRBD2 might be the D (6 bases). Germline values: CDR1 MRHNA, CDR2 SNTAGT. The CDR3 extends over 13 amino acids. The V gene lost 4 bases and the J gene lost 1 base, with 6 bases spanning the gap. This CDR3 is CASSAGGTDTQYF. CDR3 DNA sequence: TGTGCCAGCAGTGCGGGAGGCACAGATACGCAGTATTTT.

The chain joins TRBV18 to TRBJ2-5, with D uncertain. Trimming removed 0 bases at V and 4 bases at J, with 15 bases between. The germline V gene has CDR1 KGHSH and CDR2 LQKENI. There are 16 residues in the CDR3. The DNA of the CDR3 is TGTGCCAGCTCACCACCATGGGCTTCGGTAGGAGAGACCCAGTACTTC. Amino acids: CASSPPWASVGETQYF.